The 21 T cell receptor beta chains presented below share a single source sample, sequenced in a study of blood T cell repertoires in COVID-19. Measured with immunoSEQ multiplex PCR; TCRdb has only the in-frame clones, and not every one. The sample consists of about 480,000 clones, over 75% of them appearing once. Sequences were obtained from PBMCs or T cells enriched from blood (not recorded which). Source of these receptors: a woman aged 40 to 50 who had recovered from COVID-19.

The chain has TRBV12-5 and TRBJ1-1; possible D gene TRBD1, 5 bases. CDR1 is LGHNT and CDR2 is FRNRAP in the germline V gene. The CDR3 has 12 residues. V dropped 0 bases and J dropped 12 bases, with 11 bases sitting between them. Here the CDR3 reads CASGLVDSTPFF. CDR3 nucleotides: TGTGCTAGTGGTTTGGTAGACAGTACCCCTTTCTTT. The entire variable domain, with the rest obtained from reference TRBV12-5 and TRBJ1-1, is as follows: DARVTQTPRHKVTEMGQEVTMRCQPILGHNTVFWYRQTMMQGLELLAYFRNRAPLDDSGMPKDRFSAEMPDATLATLKIQPSEPRDSAVYFCASGLVDSTPFFGQGTRLTVV.

CDR3 loop: CASSSALRDQPQHF. CDR3 nucleotide sequence: TGTGCCAGCAGTTCCGCCCTCAGGGATCAGCCCCAGCATTTT. The chain joins TRBV6-5 to TRBJ1-5, with TRBD1 as a possible D gene (5 bases). The CDR3 contains 14 residues. V was trimmed by 4 bases and J by 5 bases, leaving 12 bases between them. Germline values: CDR1 MNHEY, CDR2 SVGAGI.

The V gene is TRBV4-3, the J gene TRBJ1-1; perhaps TRBD1 as D (5 bases). V was clipped by 2 bases and J by 0 bases, with 16 bases between them. Germline-derived CDR1 and CDR2 are LGHNA and YSLEER. The CDR3 extends over 17 amino acids. The CDR3 bases are TGCGCCAGCAGCCAACAGGGCAATATGGAGATGAACACTGAAGCTTTCTTT. Translation: CASSQQGNMEMNTEAFF.

This clone was seen just once. The chain links TRBV30 to TRBJ1-2, with 7 nucleotides matching TRBD1. In germline, CDR1 is GTSNPN, CDR2 SVGIG (reference sequence). The CDR3 extends over 17 amino acids. The J segment lost 0 bases and the V segment lost 2 bases, leaving 12 bases of the junction unmatched. DNA for the CDR3: TGTGCCTGGAGTACAGGGGACGGGACCCTACCTAACTATGGCTACACCTTC. Translation: CAWSTGDGTLPNYGYTF.

The chain employs TRBV19 and TRBJ2-1; TRBD2 matches at 11 bases. The V gene's germline CDR1 is LNHDA and CDR2 SQIVND (reference sequence). The J segment lost 0 bases and the V segment lost 6 bases, leaving 4 bases of the junction unmatched. This CDR3 has 16 amino acids. This chain's CDR3 is CASRGTSGSSYNEQFF. DNA of the CDR3: TGTGCCAGTAGAGGGACTAGCGGAAGCTCCTACAATGAGCAGTTCTTC.

This clone showed up just once. This chain joins TRBV5-1 and TRBJ2-7; D gene ambiguous. Trimming left V 2 bases short and J 0 bases short, with 6 bases between. CDR1 SGHRS and CDR2 YFSETQ come from the germline V gene. The CDR3 is made up of 13 amino acids. CDR3 loop: CASSFRSSYEQYF. The CDR3 nucleotides read TGCGCCAGCAGCTTTAGGAGCTCCTACGAGCAGTACTTC. Combining the CDR3 with reference TRBV5-1 and TRBJ2-7 gives the whole variable domain KAGVTQTPRYLIKTRGQQVTLSCSPISGHRSVSWYQQTPGQGLQFLFEYFSETQRNKGNFPGRFSGRQFSNSRSEMNVSTLELGDSALYLCASSFRSSYEQYFGPGTRLTVT.

This sequence joins TRBV5-6 and TRBJ2-7; 9 nucleotides match TRBD2. V shed 0 bases, J shed 5 bases, and the junction held 9 bases outside the gene matches. The CDR3 is 16 residues long. The germline gives CDR1 SGHDT, CDR2 YYEEEE. CDR3: CASSLGLSGSGNEQYF. The CDR3 coding sequence is TGTGCCAGCAGCTTGGGACTTAGCGGGAGTGGCAACGAGCAGTACTTC.

The rearrangement uses TRBV7-2 and TRBJ1-2, with a tentative D call TRBD1 (6 bases). V shed 3 bases and J shed 5 bases, with 19 bases lying between them. The germline CDR1 and CDR2 sequences are SGHTA and FQGNSA. The CDR3 is made up of 16 amino acids. The CDR3 nucleotides read TGTGCCAGCAGCTTGGGGGCCCAGGGGACAAGTTATGGCTACACCTTC. Its protein product is CASSLGAQGTSYGYTF.

This chain connects TRBV3-1 (or the pseudogene TRBV3-2) to TRBJ2-7; 9 bases agree with TRBD1. CDR1 is LGHDT and CDR2 is YNNKEL in the germline V gene (reference sequence). The CDR3 consists of 15 residues. V trimming: 4 bases; J trimming: 5 bases; junction bases outside the gene matches: 9. Here the CDR3 DNA reads TGTGCCAGCAGCCCACTCCCGGGACAGGGTGACGAGCAGTACTTC. Protein: CASSPLPGQGDEQYF.

V gene TRBV27 combines with J gene TRBJ2-7; D is possibly TRBD1 (6 bases). V was clipped by 8 bases and J by 0 bases, with 11 bases between them. The CDR3 has 13 amino acids. CDR1 is MNHEY and CDR2 is SMNVEV in the germline V gene (reference sequence). CDR3 in amino acids: CASGGTNSYEQYF. CDR3 nucleotide sequence: TGTGCCAGCGGGGGCACAAACTCCTACGAGCAGTACTTC.

The gene calls are TRBV7-2 and TRBJ2-1; D might be TRBD2 (6 bases). The CDR3 runs to 13 residues. The V end lost 8 bases, the J end lost 2 bases, and 10 bases lay between the germline ends. Germline V gene sequence: CDR1 SGHTA, CDR2 FQGNSA. The CDR3 here is CASSTGAYNEQFF. CDR3 in DNA: TGTGCCAGCTCAACGGGGGCCTACAATGAGCAGTTCTTC.

The J gene is TRBJ2-7, the V gene TRBV12-2; the table's D call, TRBD2, was not checked against the DNA. TRBV12-2 is listed as a pseudogene. CDR3 size: 18 residues. The CDR3 spells CASRLARGGLAPFDEQYF. Here the CDR3 DNA reads TGTGCAAGTCGCTTAGCGCGAGGAGGACTAGCACCCTTCGACGAGCAGTACTTC.

The V call is TRBV20-1, the J call TRBJ1-1, with D maybe TRBD1 (5 bases). This CDR3 region has 11 residues. Germline loops: CDR1 DFQATT, CDR2 SNEGSKA (reference sequence). The ends were cut back, 3 bases at V and 8 bases at J, with 10 bases in the middle. The CDR3 protein is CSASWQGEAFF. CDR3 in DNA: TGCAGTGCTAGTTGGCAGGGAGAAGCTTTCTTT.

This chain connects TRBV24-1 to TRBJ2-4; no reliable D call. V lost 2 bases and J lost 1, with 11 bases in between. Germline assignment: CDR1 KGHDR and CDR2 SFDVKD. CDR3 length: 16 amino acids. CDR3 sequence: CATSDSGSGAKNIQYF. Here the CDR3 DNA reads TGTGCCACCAGTGATTCGGGTTCCGGGGCCAAAAACATTCAGTACTTC.

This clone was counted a single time. The chain joins TRBV24-1 to TRBJ2-1; 7 bases match TRBD1. The germline gives CDR1 KGHDR, CDR2 SFDVKD. CDR3 length equals 15 residues. Trimming removed 8 bases from V and 6 bases from J; junction bases left unmatched: 12. In DNA form, the CDR3 reads TGTGCCACCAAGTCTGCCGCAGGGGGTTCCAATGAGCAGTTCTTC. Residues: CATKSAAGGSNEQFF.

This chain connects TRBV18 to TRBJ2-1; TRBD2 agrees at 13 bases. The CDR3 runs 16 residues. V shed 5 bases and J 7 bases; nucleotides not matched to a gene: 8. Germline CDR1 reads KGHSH; CDR2 reads LQKENI. In DNA form, the CDR3 reads TGTGCCAGCTCATTCAGGACTAGCGGGAGTCAGAATGAGCAGTTCTTC. It is translated as CASSFRTSGSQNEQFF.

This clone is a singleton in its sample. This rearrangement joins TRBV7-9 to TRBJ2-1, with D possibly TRBD2 on 5 matching bases. The germline V gene has CDR1 SEHNR and CDR2 FQNEAQ (reference sequence). The CDR3 is 15 residues long. V lost 4 bases, J lost 9 bases, and 19 bases lay in between. The CDR3 region has the DNA TGTGCCAGCAGCTCACAAAGGAATAGCGTGAGTGAGCAGTTCTTC. This codes for CASSSQRNSVSEQFF.

The chain links TRBV27 to TRBJ1-1, with 7 bases that match TRBD1. Trimming took 5 bases from V and 4 from J; bases not matched to a gene: 13. Germline V gene sequence: CDR1 MNHEY, CDR2 SMNVEV (reference sequence). The CDR3 totals 16 residues. DNA of the CDR3: TGTGCCAGCAGTCTTAACCTAGGGGGCATGAGCACTGAAGCTTTCTTT. Encoded protein: CASSLNLGGMSTEAFF.

V is TRBV4-1 and J is TRBJ2-7; the D gene is possibly TRBD1 (6 bases). Germline lookup yields CDR1 MGHRA and CDR2 YSYEKL. CDR3 length: 17 amino acids. Trimming took off 1 base at V and 1 base at J, with 17 bases between the two ends. CDR3 coding DNA: TGCGCCAGCAGCCAAGCGCTCCCGACAGGTTTATCCTACGAGCAGTACTTC. This translates into CASSQALPTGLSYEQYF.

With respect to this clone: This same CDR3 is encoded by further DNA sequences in the sample. The genes are TRBV5-1 and TRBJ1-1; D gene ambiguous. Trimming removed 1 base at V and 3 bases at J, with 7 bases between. Germline CDR1 and CDR2: SGHRS and YFSETQ. The CDR3 runs 13 residues. CDR3 DNA: TGCGCCAGCAGCTTGAAGTTAGACACTGAAGCTTTCTTT. Translation: CASSLKLDTEAFF.

The rearrangement uses TRBV5-4 and TRBJ2-5; 7 bases map to TRBD1. V trimming: 0 bases; J trimming: 7 bases; junction bases outside the gene matches: 9. The CDR3 has 15 amino acids. Germline assignment: CDR1 SGHNT and CDR2 YYREEE (reference sequence). The CDR3 region is CASSLEGDSLRTQYF. The CDR3 DNA reads as TGTGCCAGCAGCTTGGAGGGGGACAGTCTAAGGACCCAGTACTTC.